Listed below are T cell receptor beta chains from one sample, sequenced in a study of cytomegalovirus exposure and HLA in healthy donors. Only in-frame clones appear in the TCRdb table, and some are missing; sequencing was by immunoSEQ multiplex PCR. In the table there are 300,000 to 400,000 clones, approximately 86% of which are singletons. The sequencing input was PBMCs. Source of these receptors: a man under 40 in good health and CMV-seronegative. Both conserved end residues are part of each CDR3. The D gene is left open where the match is weak. Rows may omit the clone size; those that give it use once, few, many or a size class.

>.|TRBV5-8|TRBJ2-7|few
CASSPRDIEQYF
TGTGCCAGCAGCCCCCGGGACATCGAGCAGTACTTC
>.|TRBV6-1|TRBJ2-7|once
CASSDRVTAYEQYF
TGTGCCAGCAGTGACCGGGTGACAGCCTACGAGCAGTACTTC
>.|TRBV7-2|TRBJ2-5|.
CASGYDGVLTQYF
TGTGCCAGCGGGTACGACGGGGTTTTAACCCAGTACTTC
>.|TRBV4-2|TRBJ2-3|.
CASSPRTDSTDTQYF
TGTGCCAGCAGCCCACGGACAGACAGCACAGATACGCAGTATTTT
>TRBD1|TRBV4-2|TRBJ2-1|.
CASSQPSTGYDEQFF
TGTGCCAGCAGCCAACCCTCGACAGGGTACGATGAGCAGTTCTTC
>.|TRBV6-1|TRBJ1-2|once
CASRRGGDHGYTF
TGTGCCAGCAGGAGGGGGGGGGATCATGGCTACACCTTC
>.|TRBV12-5|TRBJ1-3|.
CASGTWSAGNTIYF
TGTGCTAGTGGAACTTGGTCGGCTGGAAACACCATATATTTT
>.|TRBV10-2|TRBJ1-2|.
CASSDGGENGYTF
TGCGCCAGCAGTGATGGAGGAGAAAATGGCTACACCTTC
>.|TRBV4-2|TRBJ2-7|.
CASSQEGGGPREQYF
TGTGCCAGCAGCCAAGAAGGGGGGGGGCCGAGGGAGCAGTACTTC
>.|TRBV7-9|TRBJ1-2|.
CASSPMRGGFGGYTF
TGTGCCAGCAGCCCAATGCGGGGGGGGTTTGGTGGCTACACCTTC
>TRBD2|TRBV18|TRBJ2-3|.
CASSPPVLAGSAGTDTQYF
TGTGCCAGCTCACCACCGGTACTAGCGGGCTCGGCGGGCACAGATACGCAGTATTTT
>TRBD2|TRBV4-1|TRBJ2-3|.
CASSRSGSSTDTQYF
TGCGCCAGCAGCCGTAGCGGGTCTAGCACAGATACGCAGTATTTT
>.|TRBV19|TRBJ1-5|.
CASNTIGGGDFNQPQHF
TGTGCCAGTAACACCATAGGGGGAGGGGACTTTAATCAGCCCCAGCATTTT
>.|TRBV21-1|TRBJ1-1|.
CASSEKWGTGGTEAFF
TGTGCCAGCAGCGAAAAATGGGGGACAGGGGGCACTGAAGCTTTCTTT
>.|TRBV6-5|TRBJ1-2|.
CASSPQGNYGYTF
TGTGCCAGCAGCCCCCAGGGGAACTATGGCTACACCTTC
>TRBD2|TRBV18|TRBJ2-7|.
CASSPLGGPEQYF
TGTGCCAGCTCACCATTGGGAGGGCCCGAGCAGTACTTC
>.|TRBV27|TRBJ2-2|once
CASSLLGPNTGELFF
TGTGCCAGCAGTTTATTGGGCCCGAACACCGGGGAGCTGTTTTTT
>.|TRBV6-5|TRBJ1-3|.
CASRESGVGNTIYF
TGTGCCAGCAGAGAGTCCGGGGTCGGAAACACCATATATTTT
>.|TRBV11-2|TRBJ2-7|.
CASSLDRTGLTYEQYF
TGTGCCAGCAGCTTAGATCGAACAGGCCTAACCTACGAGCAGTACTTC
>TRBD1|TRBV19|TRBJ2-1|few
CASSARDREEQFF
TGTGCCAGTAGCGCTAGGGACAGGGAAGAGCAGTTCTTC
>TRBD1|TRBV7-9|TRBJ2-2|.
CASSSTGQGTGELFF
TGTGCCAGCAGCTCTACGGGACAGGGGACCGGGGAGCTGTTTTTT
>.|TRBV11-2|TRBJ1-1|.
CASAIETEAFF
TGTGCCAGCGCCATAGAGACTGAAGCTTTCTTT
>.|TRBV6-1|TRBJ1-5|.
CASSDGEGSAPQHF
TGTGCCAGCAGTGATGGGGAGGGTAGTGCGCCCCAGCATTTT
>.|TRBV4-1|TRBJ2-7|.
CASSQEQVSSYEQYF
TGCGCCAGCAGCCAAGAGCAGGTGAGCTCCTACGAGCAGTACTTC
>.|TRBV15|TRBJ2-3|.
CATSREPGDTQYF
TGTGCCACCAGCAGAGAGCCGGGAGATACGCAGTATTTT
>TRBD1|TRBV27|TRBJ1-2|.
CASRDRGDYGYTF
TGTGCCAGTCGAGACAGGGGGGACTATGGCTACACCTTC
>TRBD2|TRBV30|TRBJ2-2|few
CAWSVLLAGGTGELFF
TGTGCCTGGAGTGTACTACTAGCGGGGGGGACCGGGGAGCTGTTTTTT
>.|TRBV29-1|TRBJ2-1|once
CSVAEEGAYNEQFF
TGCAGCGTCGCGGAGGAGGGAGCCTACAATGAGCAGTTCTTC
>.|TRBV4-2|TRBJ1-2|.
CASSQVGVYGYTF
TGTGCCAGCAGCCAAGTGGGCGTCTATGGCTACACCTTC
>.|TRBV10-3|TRBJ1-3|.
CAISDPRRSLKGNTIYF
TGTGCCATCAGTGACCCCCGGCGGTCCCTGAAAGGAAACACCATATATTTT
>TRBD1|TRBV6-1|TRBJ1-4|.
CASSGQGGEKLFF
TGTGCCAGCAGTGGACAGGGTGGCGAAAAACTGTTTTTT
>TRBD1|TRBV5-1|TRBJ2-2|.
CASSLDGTGGGTGELFF
TGCGCCAGCAGCTTGGATGGGACAGGGGGTGGCACCGGGGAGCTGTTTTTT
>.|TRBV4-1|TRBJ2-7|.
CASSQGQAVEYEQYF
TGCGCCAGCAGCCAAGGACAGGCGGTGGAGTACGAGCAGTACTTC
>TRBD1|TRBV9|TRBJ1-2|.
CASSADRVNGYTF
TGTGCCAGCAGCGCGGACAGGGTCAATGGCTACACCTTC
>.|TRBV25-1|TRBJ1-1|.
CASSDLNTEAFF
TGTGCCAGCAGTGACCTCAACACTGAAGCTTTCTTT
>.|TRBV6-5|TRBJ1-1|.
CASSYSGVLTEAFF
TGTGCCAGCAGTTACTCAGGGGTTCTCACTGAAGCTTTCTTT
>TRBD2|TRBV2|TRBJ2-3|.
CARAGSTSTDTQYF
TGTGCCAGAGCGGGGAGTACTAGCACAGATACGCAGTATTTT
>.|TRBV5-1|TRBJ2-7|.
CASSLREGGEQYF
TGCGCCAGCAGCTTGCGAGAGGGAGGCGAGCAGTACTTC
>TRBD1|TRBV5-1|TRBJ2-2|.
CASSLNADRGRTGELFF
TGCGCCAGCAGCTTGAACGCGGACAGGGGGCGGACCGGGGAGCTGTTTTTT
>TRBD1|TRBV9|TRBJ2-1|.
CASSVGTGDYNEQFF
TGTGCCAGCAGCGTGGGGACAGGGGACTACAATGAGCAGTTCTTC
>TRBD1|TRBV25-1|TRBJ1-4|.
CASSEDRGLAEKLFF
TGTGCCAGCAGTGAGGACAGGGGGCTGGCTGAAAAACTGTTTTTT
>.|TRBV5-4|TRBJ1-2|.
CASSLGGQPNGYTF
TGTGCCAGCAGCTTGGGTGGGCAGCCGAATGGCTACACCTTC
>.|TRBV11-1|TRBJ2-2|.
CASSLLGANTGELFF
TGTGCCAGCAGTCTCCTCGGAGCGAACACCGGGGAGCTGTTTTTT
>TRBD1|TRBV29-1|TRBJ1-2|.
CSAWDRGPTNYGYTF
TGCAGCGCTTGGGACAGGGGGCCCACTAACTATGGCTACACCTTC
>.|TRBV12-5|TRBJ2-7|once
CASGGWQGSFEQYF
TGTGCTAGTGGCGGGTGGCAGGGTTCGTTCGAGCAGTACTTC
>.|TRBV9|TRBJ2-6|.
CASSPGSGANVLTF
TGTGCCAGCAGCCCGGGTTCTGGGGCCAACGTCCTGACTTTC